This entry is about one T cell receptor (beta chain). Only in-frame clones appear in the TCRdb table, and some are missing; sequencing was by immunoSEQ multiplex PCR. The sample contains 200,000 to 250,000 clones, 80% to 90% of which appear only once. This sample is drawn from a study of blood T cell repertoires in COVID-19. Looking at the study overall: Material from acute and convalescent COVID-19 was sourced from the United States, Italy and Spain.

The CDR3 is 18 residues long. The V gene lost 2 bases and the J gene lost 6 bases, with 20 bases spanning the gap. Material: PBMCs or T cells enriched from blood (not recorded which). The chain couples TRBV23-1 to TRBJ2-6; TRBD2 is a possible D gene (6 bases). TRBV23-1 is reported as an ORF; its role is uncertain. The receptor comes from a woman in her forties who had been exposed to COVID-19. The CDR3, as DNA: TGCGCCAGCAGTCAAATGACTTCAGGACGGAGGGTGGCCAACGTCCTGACTTTC. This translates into CASSQMTSGRRVANVLTF.